The T cell receptor beta chain under discussion was sequenced for a study of blood T cell repertoires in COVID-19. Overall study: The study drew acute and convalescent COVID-19 samples from the United States, Italy and Spain. PBMCs, B-cell-depleted T cells, or T cells were the source of the cDNA or gDNA that made up the material.

The CDR3 is 13 residues long. Trimming removed 3 bases from V and 10 bases from J, with 12 bases in between. Germline CDR1 is LNHDA and CDR2 is SQIVND (reference sequence). Original data processing: Using reference gene primer amplification, nucleated cell counts were estimated. The method was immunoSEQ multiplex PCR; TCRdb's version includes in-frame clones alone and lacks a portion of them. Clonal size and the V and J genes are those of that table, whereas D and trimming came from the DNA. The sample contains 110,000 to 150,000 clones, approximately 87% of which appear only once. The specimen sequenced was peripheral blood. The V and J genes are TRBV19 and TRBJ1-4; D remains ambiguous. This receptor was taken from a human donor in a cohort sampled during active COVID-19. The CDR3 coding sequence is TGTGCCAGTAGTATGACCCACTCAGGAAAACTGTTTTTT. Its protein is CASSMTHSGKLFF. Supplemented by reference TRBV19 and TRBJ1-4, the full variable domain reads DGGITQSPKYLFRKEGQNVTLSCEQNLNHDAMYWYRQDPGQGLRLIYYSQIVNDFQKGDIAEGYSVSREKKESFPLTVTSAQKNPTAFYLCASSMTHSGKLFFGSGTQLSVL.